This is a list of T cell receptor beta chains from one sample in a study of cytomegalovirus exposure and HLA in healthy donors. Sequencing used immunoSEQ multiplex PCR; TCRdb keeps in-frame clones, though not all of them. The sample records around 150,000 clones, 80% being singletons. Sequenced sample: PBMCs. The receptors shown here come from a man between 18 and 29 years old in good health and CMV-seropositive. The CDR3 runs from the conserved cysteine through the conserved F or W. A D gene is named only where the DNA matches it firmly. The listing skips clone size in some rows; elsewhere it reads once, few, many or a size class.

V	D	J	size	DNA	CDR3
TRBV4-1	-	TRBJ1-3	-	TGCGCCAGCAGTTTCACACCAGGGGCCGAAGGAAACACCATATATTTT	CASSFTPGAEGNTIYF
TRBV29-1	TRBD1	TRBJ1-2	-	TGCAGCATTGACAGGGACTATGGCTACACCTTC	CSIDRDYGYTF
TRBV6-5	-	TRBJ1-3	few	TGTGCCAGCAGTTACTCAACAGCCTCTGGAAACACCATATATTTT	CASSYSTASGNTIYF
TRBV7-6	TRBD1	TRBJ1-2	-	TGTGCCAGCAGCTTAGTTGGGACAGGGGATGGCTACACCTTC	CASSLVGTGDGYTF
TRBV9	TRBD2	TRBJ2-3	-	TGTGCCAGCAGCGTAGACAGCGGGGGGGCCGTAGATACGCAGTATTTT	CASSVDSGGAVDTQYF
TRBV27	TRBD1	TRBJ1-6	-	TGTGCCAGCAGTTGGGGACAGGGGGTGGGATCACCCCTCCACTTT	CASSWGQGVGSPLHF
TRBV7-2	-	TRBJ1-1	-	TGTGCCAGCAGCCCCGGACAGCCCTCAAACACTGAAGCTTTCTTT	CASSPGQPSNTEAFF
TRBV5-4	-	TRBJ1-4	-	TGTGCCAGCAAAGCGGAGGAAAATGAAAAACTGTTTTTT	CASKAEENEKLFF
TRBV4-1	TRBD2	TRBJ2-7	-	TGCGCCAGCAGCCCCCCGGGGCGGGAGGTTCCCTACGAGCAGTACTTC	CASSPPGREVPYEQYF
TRBV14	TRBD1	TRBJ2-7	-	TGTGCCAGCAGCTCATCCGGGACAGCCCTTTACGAGCAGTACTTC	CASSSSGTALYEQYF
TRBV5-6	-	TRBJ1-2	-	TGTGCCAGCAGCTTGCTGAGAGCCGCGGGGGGCTACACCTTC	CASSLLRAAGGYTF
TRBV5-8	TRBD1	TRBJ2-3	-	TGTGCCAGCAGCTTGGGGGACAGGGACAGGTCATTAAGCACAGATACGCAGTATTTT	CASSLGDRDRSLSTDTQYF
TRBV15	-	TRBJ2-2	-	TGTGCCACCAGACAGAGACCGAACACCGGGGAGCTGTTTTTT	CATRQRPNTGELFF
TRBV10-3	TRBD1	TRBJ1-4	-	TGTGCCATCAGGCCGGACAGGGAGGGTGAAAAACTGTTTTTT	CAIRPDREGEKLFF
TRBV7-2	TRBD2	TRBJ2-5	-	TGTGCCAGCAGCGCAACCCTTAGCGGGGGGCCAGAGACCCAGTACTTC	CASSATLSGGPETQYF
TRBV14	-	TRBJ2-7	-	TGTGCCAGCAGCCAACAGGGGCACTCCTACGAGCAGTACTTC	CASSQQGHSYEQYF
TRBV5-8	-	TRBJ1-5	-	TGTGCCAGCAGCTTGGCCGGCAGGGAGGGCAATCAGCCCCAGCATTTT	CASSLAGREGNQPQHF
TRBV15	TRBD1	TRBJ2-3	once	TGTGCCACCAGCAGAGGAGTGCAGGGGGAAAAGGATACGCAGTATTTT	CATSRGVQGEKDTQYF
TRBV5-1	-	TRBJ2-7	once	TGCGCCAGCAGCGCTACAGGGCAGAAGGCCTACTTACTCTCCTACGAGCAGTACTTC	CASSATGQKAYLLSYEQYF
TRBV6-5	-	TRBJ1-1	-	TGTGCCAGCAGGCGGGCCACTGAAGCTTTCTTT	CASRRATEAFF
TRBV27	-	TRBJ1-6	few	TGTGCCAGCAGTTCTCGGGCCGAGGGATCACCCCTCCACTTT	CASSSRAEGSPLHF
TRBV9	-	TRBJ2-7	-	TGTGCCAGCAGCGTTTCCCCCTGGACAGTAAACGAGCAGTACTTC	CASSVSPWTVNEQYF
TRBV11-2	TRBD1	TRBJ1-4	once	TGTGCCAGCAGTCCCAGGACAGGTGTGCAGGAAAAACTGTTTTTT	CASSPRTGVQEKLFF
TRBV5-1	-	TRBJ2-3	-	TGCGCCAGCAGCTTGGGTGACAGGCTTGGAACAGATACGCAGTATTTT	CASSLGDRLGTDTQYF
TRBV5-5	TRBD1	TRBJ2-3	-	TGTGCCAGCAGCCCGTCCCCGGACAGGGTCCCAGATACGCAGTATTTT	CASSPSPDRVPDTQYF
TRBV11-3	TRBD2	TRBJ2-2	-	TGTGCCAGCAGTTACACTAGCGGGAGTGGAACCGGGGAGCTGTTTTTT	CASSYTSGSGTGELFF
TRBV29-1	-	TRBJ2-5	few	TGCAGCGCACTGAGGGGGGGAGAGACCCAGTACTTC	CSALRGGETQYF
TRBV6-6	-	TRBJ2-3	-	TGTGCCAGCGGCGGGGGCACAGATACGCAGTATTTT	CASGGGTDTQYF
TRBV7-2	TRBD2	TRBJ2-7	-	TGTGCCAGCAGCGGTAGCGGGAGGGCCATGGAGCAGTACTTC	CASSGSGRAMEQYF
TRBV11-2	TRBD1	TRBJ1-1	-	TGTGCCAGCAGCTTATTGTCACCGGGACAGTTTTACACTGAAGCTTTCTTT	CASSLLSPGQFYTEAFF
TRBV27	-	TRBJ2-1	-	TGTGCCAGCAGTTTTCCGAGCTCCTACAATGAGCAGTTCTTC	CASSFPSSYNEQFF
TRBV2	-	TRBJ2-1	-	TGTGCCAGCACCAAAGGGGGAGTAGCAAATGAGCAGTTCTTC	CASTKGGVANEQFF
TRBV6-5	TRBD1	TRBJ1-2	-	TGTGCCAGCAGTGATACAGGGGTCTATGGCTACACCTTC	CASSDTGVYGYTF
TRBV6-1	TRBD1	TRBJ1-1	few	TGTGCCATACAGACAGGGAGAATGAACACTGAAGCTTTCTTT	CAIQTGRMNTEAFF
TRBV18	TRBD2	TRBJ2-5	-	TGTGCCAGCTCACCACTGACTAGCGGGGGACAAGAGACCCAGTACTTC	CASSPLTSGGQETQYF
TRBV5-1	TRBD2	TRBJ2-2	few	TGCGCCAGCAGCTTGTTTCTAGCGGGAGCCGCGAACACCGGGGAGCTGTTTTTT	CASSLFLAGAANTGELFF
TRBV7-9	-	TRBJ1-1	few	TGTTCCAGCAGCTTCGCATCGATCCAGGGAGGGGACACTGAAGCTTTCTTT	CSSSFASIQGGDTEAFF
TRBV4-2	TRBD2	TRBJ2-1	-	TGTGCCAGCAGCCTCGGAACAGCGGGAGACAATGAGCAGTTCTTC	CASSLGTAGDNEQFF
TRBV4-3	-	TRBJ2-5	-	TGCGCCAGCAGCCAAGAACCACGGGAGACCCAGTACTTC	CASSQEPRETQYF
TRBV5-1	-	TRBJ2-1	-	TGCGCCAGCAGCTCGACCACAGGGAACAATGAGCAGTTCTTC	CASSSTTGNNEQFF
TRBV7-2	-	TRBJ2-7	-	TGTGCCAGCAGCCCAGAGGGACACTACGAGCAGTACTTC	CASSPEGHYEQYF
TRBV18	TRBD1	TRBJ2-7	-	TGTGCCAGCTCGGGAACAGGGGGCAACGAGCAGTACTTC	CASSGTGGNEQYF
TRBV6-6	TRBD2	TRBJ2-3	-	TGTGCCAGCAGTTACGCGGGGGGCGGGGAAGATACGCAGTATTTT	CASSYAGGGEDTQYF
TRBV10-3	-	TRBJ2-1	-	TGTGCCATCAGTGAGTTTGATAGTTTGGAGTTCTTC	CAISEFDSLEFF